This entry is about one T cell receptor beta chain. Its antigen is not identified. Amplified TCR beta CDR3 regions derived from RNA transcripts. The primer set for the first-round RT-PCR of the TCR CDR3 was HTBI. TCRdb itself ran the multiplex PCR reads through MiXCR, one entry per CDR3 protein. Of approximately 700,000 distinct CDR3 sequences detected, around 15% appear once; the ten largest clones hold roughly 8%. The record originates from a study of T cells in Graves' hyperthyroidism and ophthalmopathy. Points from the study as a whole: Ophthalmopathy stood apart from stable hyperthyroidism in a 13 V-J model. The model anticipated ophthalmopathy a median around six months pre-onset.

Sample: blood. The receptor's source is a man aged 18 to 29 with Graves' hyperthyroidism.

This chain's CDR3 is CASSLGRERGTGELFF. The DNA of the CDR3 is TGTGCCAGCAGCCTCGGGCGGGAGAGGGGCACCGGGGAGCTGTTTTTT. The chain has TRBV13 and TRBJ2-2; TRBD2 agrees at 7 bases. The CDR3 totals 16 residues. In germline, CDR1 is PRHDT, CDR2 FYEKMQ (reference sequence). V was pared by 5 bases and J by 4 bases, with 10 bases of the junction left unmatched.